This entry describes one TCR beta chain. The antigen is unknown. The sample is drawn from a study of T-cell reconstitution after alpha-beta-depleted transplantation in children. Study findings and constraints: Where some patients showed high TCRbeta diversity at day 60, it came from recipient T cells and thymic progenitors that had survived. Diversity and T-cell counts at one year after transplant derived mostly from new T cells. Expanded graft clones, several hundred of them, were reportedly the source of alpha-beta T cells about two months after transplant.

Unique molecular identifiers were used to barcode this TCRbeta library. TCRdb independently ran MiXCR on the PCR reads; one entry per CDR3 protein. The top ten hold approximately 11% of the sample, which has 300,000 to 400,000 distinct CDR3 sequences, around 25% seen once. J lost 3 bases, V lost 2 bases, and 8 bases had no gene match. CDR3 length equals 17 residues. CDR1 is SNHLY, CDR2 FYNNEI, per germline. The receptor comes from a male patient between 10 and 17 years old who had a stem cell transplant for acute lymphoblastic leukemia, so the T cells may come from the graft donor. The chain uses TRBV2 and TRBJ2-3; TRBD2 agrees at 10 bases. The sequenced sample was PBMCs, mostly from graft donor cells, obtained 180 days after TCRalphabeta/CD19-depleted stem cell transplant. CDR3 in amino acids: CASSEIRAGGLTDTQYF. CDR3 in DNA: TGTGCCAGCAGTGAAATTAGAGCGGGAGGGCTGACAGATACGCAGTATTTT.